A single sample gave rise to the 18 T cell receptor beta chains below, sequenced in a study of T cells expressing NK-cell markers. TCRdb re-called the 5' RACE reads and gives one entry per CDR3 protein, without DNA. The record lists fewer than 550,000 distinct CDR3 sequences, of which the ten most abundant hold 1.4%. Sequenced input: blood T cells: a sorted CD56 or NKG2C T cell subset, CD4+ or CD8+ T cells, or bulk PBMC T cells (not recorded which). The receptors come from a woman aged 45-60 years in good health.

The V gene is TRBV5-1, the J gene TRBJ2-1; with no DNA, the TCRdb D assignment of TRBD2 cannot be verified. CDR1 and CDR2 from the germline V gene are SGHRS and YFSETQ. The CDR3 totals 18 residues. The CDR3 sequence: CASSFGTGLAGVGNEQFF.

The chain couples TRBV15 to TRBJ2-2; the D gene TCRdb calls, TRBD2, cannot be checked with no DNA. Germline CDR1 is LNHNV and CDR2 is YYDKDF (reference sequence). CDR3 length: 17 residues. The CDR3 protein is CATSRVTGLAGVEELFF.

The rearrangement links TRBV20-1 to TRBJ2-1; the D gene TCRdb calls, TRBD1, cannot be checked with no DNA. In germline, CDR1 is DFQATT, CDR2 SNEGSKA (reference sequence). CDR3 length equals 15 residues. CDR3 sequence reads: CSATRGGRAHNEQFF.

The chain combines TRBV11-2 with TRBJ2-1. The CDR3 extends over 13 amino acids. CDR1 is SGHAT, CDR2 FQNNGV, per germline. The CDR3 reads CASSLRFSNRQFF.

The gene calls are TRBV6-5 and TRBJ1-1. The CDR3 runs 13 residues. Germline V lookup: CDR1 MNHEY, CDR2 SVGAGI. The CDR3 spells CASISQMNTEAFF.

The gene calls are TRBV19 and TRBJ1-1. The CDR3 consists of 13 residues. In germline, CDR1 is LNHDA, CDR2 SQIVND (reference sequence). The chain's CDR3 is CASGGGSNTEAFF.

V usage is TRBV20-1 and J usage is TRBJ1-1; without DNA, the TCRdb call of TRBD1 cannot be checked. CDR3 length: 14 amino acids. Per germline, CDR1 DFQATT and CDR2 SNEGSKA (reference sequence). The CDR3 loop reads CSVRPGGLVTEAFF.

This chain links TRBV3-1 with TRBJ1-4; TCRdb names TRBD1, which stays unverified in the absence of DNA. In germline, CDR1 is LGHDT, CDR2 YNNKEL (reference sequence). The CDR3 consists of 14 residues. The chain's CDR3 is CASSSRGLGEKLFF.

The chain employs TRBV6-5 and TRBJ2-1; TCRdb's D gene call, TRBD2, goes unchecked for lack of DNA. Germline-derived CDR1 and CDR2 are MNHEY and SVGAGI. The CDR3 is 15 residues long. This CDR3 is CASSLTSGKRNEQFF.

V and J are TRBV15 and TRBJ1-1; TCRdb's D call of TRBD1 is untestable without DNA. The CDR3 has 16 amino acids. CDR1 and CDR2 (germline): LNHNV, YYDKDF (reference sequence). CDR3 loop: CATSRDSGQGATEAFF.

The V call is TRBV27, the J call TRBJ1-4; TCRdb's D gene call, TRBD1, goes unchecked for lack of DNA. This CDR3 has 13 amino acids. Germline V gene lookup returns CDR1 MNHEY and CDR2 SMNVEV (reference sequence). CDR3 residues: CASSFQGRKKLFF.

This rearrangement joins TRBV5-1 to TRBJ2-5; lacking DNA, the TRBD1 call made by TCRdb goes unchecked. The V gene's germline CDR1 is SGHRS and CDR2 YFSETQ. This CDR3 region has 15 residues. The CDR3 loop reads CASSLGSPAGETQYF.

The rearrangement uses TRBV2 and TRBJ2-3; TCRdb gives TRBD2 as the D gene, but with no DNA this cannot be confirmed. This CDR3 is built from 13 residues. The germline gives CDR1 SNHLY, CDR2 FYNNEI. The CDR3 sequence is CASEAGGTDTQYF.

This chain links TRBV24-1 with TRBJ1-1. Germline lookup yields CDR1 KGHDR and CDR2 SFDVKD. The CDR3 covers 12 residues. CDR3 residues: CATSDQTEEAFF.

J is TRBJ2-1 and V is TRBV5-1; the D call from TCRdb, TRBD1, cannot be confirmed without DNA. The CDR3 length is 16 residues. The V gene's germline CDR1 is SGHRS and CDR2 YFSETQ. The CDR3 loop is CASSPLWDRGRNEQFF.

The chain has TRBV15 and TRBJ2-1. CDR3 length equals 13 residues. The V gene's germline CDR1 is LNHNV and CDR2 YYDKDF (reference sequence). The CDR3: CATATGPYNEQFF.

The genes are TRBV10-3 and TRBJ2-3; with no DNA, the TCRdb D assignment of TRBD1 cannot be verified. The CDR3 runs 16 residues. Germline assignment: CDR1 ENHRY and CDR2 SYGVKD. CDR3 loop: CAISDRPAARTDTQYF.

The V and J genes are TRBV11-3 and TRBJ2-5; TCRdb gives TRBD2 as the D gene, but with no DNA this cannot be confirmed. CDR3 length: 16 amino acids. The germline CDR1 and CDR2 sequences are SGHNT and YENEEA. The CDR3 sequence is CASSLSSGRARETQYF.